This T cell receptor beta chain emerged from a study of CD8+ T cells in alopecia areata. Extracted from the samples, RNA was reverse transcribed into cDNA to serve as the sequencing template. Assay: immunoSEQ multiplex PCR; the TCRdb copy retains only in-frame clones and omits some. The data show fewer than 150,000 clones, 45% to 65% seen once. V was clipped by 4 bases and J by 3 bases, with 13 bases between them. The CDR3 loop spans 13 amino acids. Germline loops: CDR1 SQVTM, CDR2 ANQGSEA. The chain couples TRBV29-1 to TRBJ2-7, with D possibly TRBD2 on 6 matching bases. Source: CD4+ T cells sorted from blood, taken at week 0. The TCR was taken from a human donor with alopecia areata. CDR3 DNA: TGCAGCGTTGCACCCTCGGGGGTCTACGAGCAGTACTTC. Amino acid sequence: CSVAPSGVYEQYF.